These T cell receptor beta chains were read from a single sample in a study of T-cell reconstitution after alpha-beta-depleted transplantation in children. Using its own MiXCR run on the PCR reads, TCRdb lists one record per CDR3 protein. The table has some 520,000 distinct CDR3 sequences, 32% seen once. The starting material was PBMCs from the stem cell graft donor, obtained from the stem cell graft. The receptors were sampled from a human donor who donated a stem cell graft to a child with aplastic anemia. Both conserved end residues are part of each CDR3. The D gene is left open where the match is weak. A row's size may be missing; if present it is once, few, many or a size class.

>TRBD1|TRBJ1-1|-|TRBV20-1
TGCAGTGCTGGACAGGGGAGTGGGAACACTGAAGCTTTCTTT
CSAGQGSGNTEAFF
>-|TRBJ1-5|few|TRBV18
TGTGCCAGCTCAGACTCTGGCAATCAGCCCCAGCATTTT
CASSDSGNQPQHF
>TRBD1|TRBJ1-5|-|TRBV7-2
TGTGCCAGCCGAGTTACAGGGGGCAGCAATCAGCCCCAGCATTTT
CASRVTGGSNQPQHF
>-|TRBJ1-1|-|TRBV12-3/TRBV12-4
TGTGCCAGCCTTGTTGGGGAGAACACTGAAGCTTTCTTT
CASLVGENTEAFF
>TRBD1|TRBJ2-1|-|TRBV30
TGTGCCTGGAGTGGCGCCGCGACAGGGGAAAATGAGCAGTTCTTC
CAWSGAATGENEQFF
>TRBD2|TRBJ2-5|-|TRBV20-1
TGCAGTGCTAGAAGTATGGGACTAGCGGGAGTCGCCGAGACCCAGTACTTC
CSARSMGLAGVAETQYF
>-|TRBJ2-2|-|TRBV2
TGTGCCAGCAGGGGCGGGCTGGGGGGTATGGCCCTGAACACCGGGGAGCTGTTTTTT
CASRGGLGGMALNTGELFF
>-|TRBJ1-1|-|TRBV20-1
TGCAGTGTGGGGAGGGGAGGCACTGAAGCTTTCTTT
CSVGRGGTEAFF
>-|TRBJ2-5|-|TRBV12-3/TRBV12-4
TGTGCCAGCAGTTCTACCACCCCGGCGGAGACCCAGTACTTC
CASSSTTPAETQYF
>TRBD1|TRBJ1-1|-|TRBV5-4
TGTGCCAGCAGCTTGGAAGCAGGGGGAACTGAAGCTTTCTTT
CASSLEAGGTEAFF
>TRBD1|TRBJ1-2|few|TRBV29-1
TGCAGCGTTGAAGATGATAGGGGGCCGGCTTATGGCTACACCTTC
CSVEDDRGPAYGYTF
>TRBD1|TRBJ2-3|-|TRBV6-1
TGTGCCAGCAGTAGAAACAGGGGGCGCGCGGCAGATACGCAGTATTTT
CASSRNRGRAADTQYF
>-|TRBJ1-4|few|TRBV30
TGTGCCTGGAAGGACATTGGAAATGAAAAACTGTTTTTT
CAWKDIGNEKLFF
>TRBD1|TRBJ1-1|few|TRBV5-1
TGCGCCAGCAGCGGGACAGGACGGAACACTGAAGCTTTCTTT
CASSGTGRNTEAFF
>-|TRBJ1-2|few|TRBV10-3
TGTGCCATCAGTGATGGGTATGGCTACACCTTC
CAISDGYGYTF
>TRBD1|TRBJ1-2|-|TRBV20-1
TGCAGTGCTAGAGTCCGACAGGGGGCGCGTGGCTACACCTTC
CSARVRQGARGYTF
>-|TRBJ2-3|few|TRBV29-1
TGCAGCGGCCTACCGGGAACGGATACGCAGTATTTT
CSGLPGTDTQYF
>-|TRBJ2-2|few|TRBV10-3
TGTGCCATCAGTCCCGGAGAAAGGGACACCGGGGAGCTGTTTTTT
CAISPGERDTGELFF
>-|TRBJ1-3|few|TRBV6-5
TGTGCCAGCAGTTACCAGGCTAGTGGTGGAAACACCATATATTTT
CASSYQASGGNTIYF
>TRBD1|TRBJ1-4|few|TRBV5-1
TGCGCCAGCAGCTTGGACCCAGGGGGCGCACCTAATGAAAAACTGTTTTTT
CASSLDPGGAPNEKLFF
>TRBD2|TRBJ2-1|-|TRBV29-1
TGCAGCGTTGAGGGTGGGGTTGGCGGGAGGGCCTACAATGAGCAGTTCTTC
CSVEGGVGGRAYNEQFF
>-|TRBJ2-7|-|TRBV28
TGTGCCCATCAAGGGGGGCAAGGCCGCGGCGAGCAGTACTTC
CAHQGGQGRGEQYF
>TRBD1|TRBJ1-1|-|TRBV20-1
TGCAGTGCTTCCCGGACAGGGGGGAAGACTGAAGCTTTCTTT
CSASRTGGKTEAFF
>-|TRBJ2-3|-|TRBV6-1
TGTGCCAGCAGTGAAGGGGGGGGCAGACGTGGCACAGATACGCAGTATTTT
CASSEGGGRRGTDTQYF
>-|TRBJ1-4|-|TRBV27
TGTGCCAGCAGTGCCCGGGGGGGGATTGCAACTAATGAAAAACTGTTTTTT
CASSARGGIATNEKLFF
>-|TRBJ2-3|many|TRBV9
TGTGCCAGCAGCGTAGTCCCCCAGAACACAGATACGCAGTATTTT
CASSVVPQNTDTQYF
>-|TRBJ2-1|-|TRBV7-2
TGTGCCAGCAGCTTAGCAGTCGGAACGCCCCGGGTTGAGCAGTTCTTC
CASSLAVGTPRVEQFF
>TRBD2|TRBJ2-5|few|TRBV12-3/TRBV12-4
TGTGCCAGCAGTCTACAAGGACTAGTGGTTTACCAAGAGACCCAGTACTTC
CASSLQGLVVYQETQYF
>-|TRBJ2-4|-|TRBV5-4
TGTGCCAGCAGCTTTGGAGGGTACCAAAACATTCAGTACTTC
CASSFGGYQNIQYF
>-|TRBJ2-3|few|TRBV7-2
TGTGCCAGCAGCTTTGTCCTGGCTAGCACAGATACGCAGTATTTT
CASSFVLASTDTQYF
>-|TRBJ1-3|-|TRBV20-1
TGCAGTGCTAGAGCAGGGAATACTGGAAACACCATATATTTT
CSARAGNTGNTIYF
>TRBD1|TRBJ2-5|-|TRBV20-1
TGCAGTGCGCGGCCGGGACAGGGAAGCTCCCAGTACTTC
CSARPGQGSSQYF
>TRBD1|TRBJ1-2|-|TRBV29-1
TGCAGCGAACACGGACAGGGGGCCAATGGCTACACCTTC
CSEHGQGANGYTF
>-|TRBJ2-5|-|TRBV6-5
TGTGCCAGCAGTCACACGGGCGAGACCCAGTACTTC
CASSHTGETQYF
>-|TRBJ1-1|-|TRBV7-9
TGTGCCAGCAGCTCCCGGGAAAAAATGATGAACACTGAAGCTTTCTTT
CASSSREKMMNTEAFF
>-|TRBJ2-2|-|TRBV30
TGTGCCTGGAGTAGGTACGGGGAGCTGTTTTTT
CAWSRYGELFF
>TRBD2|TRBJ2-1|-|TRBV30
TGTGCCTGGAGGGGACTAGCGCTGGTCTACAATGAGCAGTTCTTC
CAWRGLALVYNEQFF
>-|TRBJ1-2|-|TRBV6-5
TGTGCCAGCAGTTTAGGACTGCGTGTCACCTTC
CASSLGLRVTF
>TRBD1|TRBJ2-3|-|TRBV20-1
TGCAGAGTGGACAGGGTGGGCACAGATACGCAGTATTTT
CRVDRVGTDTQYF
>-|TRBJ1-2|few|TRBV7-9
TGTGCCAGCAGCTTTAACGGGGCGTACGGCTACACCTTC
CASSFNGAYGYTF
>-|TRBJ2-3|-|TRBV7-2
TGTGCCAGCAGCTTGGGACTGGTTAGCACAGATACGCAGTATTTT
CASSLGLVSTDTQYF
>-|TRBJ1-2|-|TRBV12-3/TRBV12-4
TGTGCCAGCGTAACATCAGGGGCCGGAGGCTACACCTTC
CASVTSGAGGYTF
>TRBD2|TRBJ2-1|-|TRBV11-2
TGTGCCAGCAGCTTAAACGGAGCGGGAGGGCCGAGCAATGAGCAGTTCTTC
CASSLNGAGGPSNEQFF
>-|TRBJ2-7|few|TRBV4-3
TGCGCCAGCAGCCAGGAGACACATTACGAGCAGTACTTC
CASSQETHYEQYF
>TRBD2|TRBJ2-2|-|TRBV6-5
TGTGCCAGCAGTTATTCCTCCTCTAGCGGGAGCACCGGGGAGCTGTTTTTT
CASSYSSSSGSTGELFF
>-|TRBJ1-1|-|TRBV29-1
TGCAGCGTTACCGGGAGTGAACAGGGAGGGTCTGAAGCTTTCTTT
CSVTGSEQGGSEAFF
>TRBD1|TRBJ1-1|-|TRBV12-3/TRBV12-4
TGTGCCAGCAGGGCCGGGACAGGGCCTCACACTGAAGCTTTCTTT
CASRAGTGPHTEAFF
>-|TRBJ2-3|-|TRBV27
TGCGCCAGCAGCTTGTCGCAGAGCACAGATACGCAGTATTTT
CASSLSQSTDTQYF
>TRBD1|TRBJ1-1|few|TRBV4-3
TGCGCCAGCAGCCAGGGACAGGGGGCGAACACTGAAGCTTTCTTT
CASSQGQGANTEAFF
>-|TRBJ2-1|few|TRBV4-2
TGTGCCAGCAGCCAAGATCTTCGGGGGGCTGTGGGGGAGCAGTTCTTC
CASSQDLRGAVGEQFF
>-|TRBJ2-1|few|TRBV6-1
TGTGCCAGCAGTGAAGCAAACGGCTACAATGAGCAGTTCTTC
CASSEANGYNEQFF
>TRBD2|TRBJ2-1|-|TRBV27
TGTGCCAGCAGTTTATGGGGACTAGCGGGAGGTGAGCAGTTCTTC
CASSLWGLAGGEQFF
>TRBD1|TRBJ2-1|few|TRBV7-2
TGTGCCAGCAGCTTAGGGGACAGGGTTGGAAGTGAGCAGTTCTTC
CASSLGDRVGSEQFF
>TRBD1|TRBJ2-7|many|TRBV29-1
TGCAGCGTTGAAGTCGCAGGGGGTCGCCTTTACGAGCAGTACTTC
CSVEVAGGRLYEQYF
>-|TRBJ2-1|-|TRBV18
TGTGCCAGCTCGCAAGAGAGTCACTACAATGAGCAGTTCTTC
CASSQESHYNEQFF
>-|TRBJ1-2|few|TRBV12-3/TRBV12-4
TGTGCCAGCAGCCTTGACTCAGGGCTCGGTGGCGGCTACACCTTC
CASSLDSGLGGGYTF